The following is a TCR beta chain sequence with its context. The table came from immunoSEQ multiplex PCR; TCRdb's copy has only in-frame clones and leaves some out. Of about 270,000 clones in the sample, about nine tenths were seen once. Trimming cost V 5 bases and J 7 bases; bases outside gene matches: 9. Per germline, CDR1 WSHSY and CDR2 SAAADI. The CDR3 is made up of 16 amino acids. The sample is drawn from a study of blood T cell repertoires in COVID-19. For the study at large: Some COVID-19 samples were acute and others convalescent; all came from the United States, Italy and Spain.

Cohort allocation depended upon clinical history that participants reported. Sequencing input: PBMCs or T cells enriched from blood (not recorded which). This receptor was taken from a young woman with acute COVID-19. The rearrangement uses TRBV10-2 and TRBJ2-2; 11 bases are shared with TRBD2. The CDR3 here is CASSTSSGRVDGELFF. In nucleotides, the CDR3 is TGCGCCAGCAGTACCAGTAGCGGGAGGGTTGACGGGGAGCTGTTTTTT.